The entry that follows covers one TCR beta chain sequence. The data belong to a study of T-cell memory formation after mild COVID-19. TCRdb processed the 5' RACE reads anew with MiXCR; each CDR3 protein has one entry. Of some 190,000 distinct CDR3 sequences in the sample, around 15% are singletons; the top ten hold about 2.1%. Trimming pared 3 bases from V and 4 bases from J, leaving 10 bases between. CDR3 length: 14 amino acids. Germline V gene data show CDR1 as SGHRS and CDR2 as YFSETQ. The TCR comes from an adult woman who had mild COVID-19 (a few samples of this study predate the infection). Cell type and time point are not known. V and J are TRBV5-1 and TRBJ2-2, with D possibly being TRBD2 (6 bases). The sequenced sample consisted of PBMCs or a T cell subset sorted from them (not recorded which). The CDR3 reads CASSSGGTTGELFF. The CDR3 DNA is TGCGCCAGCAGCTCCGGAGGGACCACCGGGGAGCTGTTTTTT.